This TCR beta chain was sequenced during a study of blood T cell repertoires in COVID-19. Sequencing used immunoSEQ multiplex PCR; TCRdb keeps in-frame clones, though not all of them. The sample yields 250,000 to 300,000 clones, around 90% seen once. Participants spanned ages about 18 to 89 years and resided in around 25 US areas. The clonotype was recovered from a woman between 35 and 50 years old who had recovered from COVID-19. Input material: PBMCs or T cells enriched from blood (not recorded which).

The CDR3 here is CASSLFIQETQYF. The DNA of the CDR3 is TGTGCCAGCAGCTTATTCATCCAAGAGACCCAGTACTTC. The chain carries TRBV7-9 and TRBJ2-5; D remains unclear. The CDR3 loop spans 13 amino acids. Germline values: CDR1 SEHNR, CDR2 FQNEAQ (reference sequence). The V end lost 2 bases, the J end lost 1 base, and 5 bases lay between the germline ends.